These 27 T cell receptor beta chains were sequenced from one sample in a study of shared clonotypes between healthy human individuals (dated by TCRdb to 2020 to 2021). The library came from the immunoSEQ multiplex PCR assay. The source is immuneACCESS, and TCRdb retained only in-frame sequences with V and J called. Part of the clones is not carried over; for the studies checked, unresolved V genes explain less than half of this, and the remainder is unexplained. For this sample the table gives under 200,000 clones, of which over 80% were detected only once. Jointly, the top ten make up 0.067% of the sample. Sequencing was carried out using naive CD4+ T cells sorted from blood. The sample's cell subset or site label is to be understood as: CD45RA+ positively selected. The receptors were sampled from a woman aged 30 to 39 in good health.

The genes are TRBV2 and TRBJ1-4, with TRBD1 as a possible D gene (5 bases). Between the trimmed V and J ends, which lost 6 bases and 12 bases, there was a span of 14 bases. Germline lookup yields CDR1 SNHLY and CDR2 FYNNEI. The CDR3 spans 12 residues. Here the CDR3 reads CASRETGLELFF. CDR3 DNA: TGTGCCAGCAGAGAGACGGGGCTCGAACTGTTTTTT.

The chain carries TRBV7-6 and TRBJ1-2; D is ambiguous. The CDR3 is made up of 14 amino acids. CDR1 SGHVS and CDR2 FNYEAQ come from the germline V gene. V lost 5 bases, J lost 0 bases, and 10 bases lay in between. The CDR3 loop is CASSARRSNYGYTF. CDR3 in DNA: TGTGCCAGCAGCGCAAGGCGTTCTAACTATGGCTACACCTTC.

A few counts support this clone. This chain connects TRBV11-3 to TRBJ2-7; TRBD2 agrees at 9 bases. The junction had 2 bases not matched to a gene; V was cut back by 4 bases and J by 4 bases. Germline V CDR1 and CDR2: SGHNT, YENEEA. The CDR3 loop spans 13 amino acids. The CDR3 bases are TGTGCCAGCAGCTATAGCGGGAGTTACGAGCAGTACTTC. This translates into CASSYSGSYEQYF. Full variable domain (outside the CDR3, taken from reference TRBV11-3 and TRBJ2-7): EAGVVQSPRYKIIEKKQPVAFWCNPISGHNTLYWYLQNLGQGPELLIRYENEEAVDDSQLPKDRFSAERLKGVDSTLKIQPAELGDSAVYLCASSYSGSYEQYFGPGTRLTVT.

The chain links TRBV27 to TRBJ2-1; TRBD2 is a possible D gene (6 bases). Germline values: CDR1 MNHEY, CDR2 SMNVEV (reference sequence). Trimming took 5 bases from V and 5 from J, leaving 22 bases between them. CDR3 length: 17 amino acids. The DNA for the CDR3 is TGTGCCAGCAGTGTACTAGCAATCCGCCCTAGGGACAATGAGCAGTTCTTC. This sequence encodes CASSVLAIRPRDNEQFF.

J is TRBJ1-5 and V is TRBV5-1; D is unclear. CDR3 length equals 15 residues. Germline loops: CDR1 SGHRS, CDR2 YFSETQ. Trimming removed 4 bases from V and 4 bases from J, with 15 bases in between. The CDR3 DNA reads TGCGCCAGCAGCGGGGAGACCGACATTAATCAGCCCCAGCATTTT. Translation: CASSGETDINQPQHF.

This chain joins TRBV19 and TRBJ2-5; 10 positions match TRBD2. The DNA matches TRBJ2-7 better at its end, which makes the J call doubtful. This CDR3 has 16 amino acids. The V gene's germline CDR1 is LNHDA and CDR2 SQIVND (reference sequence). The CDR3 DNA follows: TGTGCCAGTAGTATAAAATGGACTAGCGGTAACTACGAGCAGTACTTC. This encodes CASSIKWTSGNYEQYF.

The chain carries TRBV19 and TRBJ1-1, with D possibly TRBD1 on 5 matching bases. CDR3 length equals 16 residues. Germline V lookup: CDR1 LNHDA, CDR2 SQIVND (reference sequence). The ends were cut back, 6 bases at V and 10 bases at J, with 27 bases in the middle. The CDR3 sequence is CASRGPLDREFRRAFF. The CDR3 coding sequence is TGTGCCAGTAGGGGCCCCCTCGACAGAGAATTTCGGAGAGCTTTCTTT.

This clone was counted only a few times. The V gene is TRBV27, the J gene TRBJ2-7, with TRBD2 matching 11 bases. V shed 3 bases, J shed 2 bases, and the junction held 3 bases outside the gene matches. The CDR3 is 15 residues long. Germline V gene sequence: CDR1 MNHEY, CDR2 SMNVEV (reference sequence). The CDR3 loop is CASSFLTSGTYEQYF. CDR3 coding DNA: TGTGCCAGCAGTTTCCTGACTAGCGGGACCTACGAGCAGTACTTC.

This chain links TRBV20-1 with TRBJ1-1, with 7 bases identical to TRBD1. The V segment lost 3 bases and the J segment 11 bases; nucleotides outside the gene matches: 6. This CDR3 comprises 11 residues. In germline, CDR1 is DFQATT, CDR2 SNEGSKA (reference sequence). The CDR3 bases are TGCAGTGCTAGGGAGGGGACAGTGGCTTTCTTT. It is translated as CSAREGTVAFF.

This clone was seen only once. This chain joins TRBV6-4 and TRBJ2-3; 9 bases match TRBD2. J was trimmed by 1 base and V by 8 bases; bases with no gene match: 7. Germline lookup yields CDR1 MRHNA and CDR2 SNTAGT. The CDR3 runs 15 residues. The CDR3 nucleotides read TGTGCCAGCCGCCTAGCGGGGCACCGCACAGATACGCAGTATTTT. Protein sequence: CASRLAGHRTDTQYF.

The chain couples TRBV28 to TRBJ2-5, with 9 bases fitting TRBD1. The CDR3 is 17 amino acids. Losses at the gene ends were 5 bases for V and 4 bases for J; bases not matched to a gene: 14. Germline lookup yields CDR1 MDHEN and CDR2 SYDVKM. CDR3 bases: TGTGCCAGCAGTCCCTTCTGGGACAGGGAATGGTCAGAGACCCAGTACTTC. Translated, it gives CASSPFWDREWSETQYF.

The chain joins TRBV28 to TRBJ2-7; D is perhaps TRBD1 or TRBD2 (6 bases each). Trimming removed 8 bases from V and 5 bases from J, with 16 bases in between. The CDR3 contains 13 residues. Germline assignment: CDR1 MDHEN and CDR2 SYDVKM. Here the CDR3 DNA reads TGTGCCAGCCACCTAGGGGGGTTTAACGAGCAGTACTTC. Translation: CASHLGGFNEQYF.

The CDR3 DNA is TGTGCCATCAGTGAATTGACAGCGGGTCGGACAGATACGCAGTATTTT. Translated, it gives CAISELTAGRTDTQYF. The chain employs TRBV10-3 and TRBJ2-3, with a possible D match to TRBD2 (6 bases). The CDR3 covers 16 residues. The germline V gene encodes CDR1 ENHRY and CDR2 SYGVKD. V gave up 3 bases and J gave up 3 bases, with 16 bases separating them.

The gene calls are TRBV28 and TRBJ2-1; 7 nucleotides align to TRBD2. V lost 2 bases, J lost 6 bases, and 10 bases stayed unmatched. The CDR3 runs to 16 residues. Germline lookup yields CDR1 MDHEN and CDR2 SYDVKM. The CDR3: CASSLGFGGRPNEQFF. CDR3 nucleotides: TGTGCCAGCAGTTTAGGGTTCGGCGGGAGACCCAATGAGCAGTTCTTC.

In this sample, this clone turned up once. The rearrangement joins TRBV4-2 to TRBJ2-1; no definite D call. V lost 1 base, J lost 4 bases, and 8 bases lay in between. CDR1 is LGHNA, CDR2 YNFKEQ, per germline. The CDR3 has 14 residues. This chain's CDR3 is CASSQVRLYNEQFF. The CDR3 region has the DNA TGTGCCAGCAGCCAAGTCCGACTTTACAATGAGCAGTTCTTC.

V and J are TRBV10-3 and TRBJ2-7; 15 bases map to TRBD2. Trimming cost V 3 bases and J 9 bases; bases outside gene matches: 9. The germline V gene encodes CDR1 ENHRY and CDR2 SYGVKD. The CDR3 is 16 residues long. CDR3 nucleotide sequence: TGTGCCATCAGTGATACGGGACTAGCGGGAGGCATCGGGCAGTACTTC. Translating it yields CAISDTGLAGGIGQYF.

This chain links TRBV18 with TRBJ2-5; the match to TRBD2 covers 8 bases. The CDR3 totals 14 residues. Germline V gene lookup returns CDR1 KGHSH and CDR2 LQKENI. V lost 6 bases and J lost 11; bases outside the gene matches: 14. Written as DNA, the CDR3 is TGTGCCAGCTCGCAGCGGGAGCTCCCGCGAGAGCAGTACTTC. Its protein product is CASSQRELPREQYF.

The chain is built from TRBV6-1 and TRBJ1-1; D is unresolved. The CDR3 spans 13 residues. Germline CDR1 MNHNS, CDR2 SASEGT. The V gene lost 3 bases and the J gene lost 11 bases, with 16 bases spanning the gap. The chain's CDR3 is CASSETFRKGAFF. In DNA, the CDR3 is TGTGCCAGCAGTGAGACCTTCCGAAAGGGCGCTTTCTTT.

The V call is TRBV18, the J call TRBJ1-2, with a weak D call TRBD1 (6 bases). This CDR3 has 13 amino acids. CDR1 is KGHSH and CDR2 is LQKENI in the germline V gene. Deletions cut 1 base from V and 5 bases from J, with 8 bases between. Here the CDR3 DNA reads TGTGCCAGCTCACCACGAGGACAGTATGGCTACACCTTC. Protein product: CASSPRGQYGYTF.

The CDR3 sequence is CAINHGQGYYEQYF. CDR3 nucleotide sequence: TGTGCCATCAACCATGGACAGGGGTACTACGAGCAGTACTTC. V usage is TRBV10-3 and J usage is TRBJ2-7; 9 bases are a match to TRBD1. Germline trimming cut 7 bases from V and 3 bases from J; bases unmatched to any gene: 7. The CDR3 has 14 amino acids. Germline CDR1 ENHRY, CDR2 SYGVKD.

The chain recombines TRBV5-1 with TRBJ2-7; 8 nucleotides agree with TRBD2. The ends lost 2 bases at V and 5 bases at J; junction bases unmatched: 9. The germline V gene has CDR1 SGHRS and CDR2 YFSETQ. The CDR3 totals 15 residues. CDR3 loop: CASSLRSGRGNEQYF. CDR3 DNA: TGCGCCAGCAGCTTACGGAGCGGGAGAGGCAACGAGCAGTACTTC. The whole variable domain, filled in from reference TRBV5-1 and TRBJ2-7, reads KAGVTQTPRYLIKTRGQQVTLSCSPISGHRSVSWYQQTPGQGLQFLFEYFSETQRNKGNFPGRFSGRQFSNSRSEMNVSTLELGDSALYLCASSLRSGRGNEQYFGPGTRLTVT.

The chain carries TRBV5-4 and TRBJ1-5, with D maybe TRBD1 (6 bases). Germline V lookup: CDR1 SGHNT, CDR2 YYREEE (reference sequence). This CDR3 spans 16 amino acids. The ends were cut back, 0 bases at V and 3 bases at J, with 13 bases in the middle. CDR3 bases: TGTGCCAGCAGCTTGGGAACAGGGACTTTCAATCAGCCCCAGCATTTT. Amino acids: CASSLGTGTFNQPQHF.

The chain couples TRBV14 to TRBJ2-1; tentatively, D is TRBD2 (9 bases). The V gene's germline CDR1 is SGHDN and CDR2 FVKESK. Between the trimmed V and J ends, which lost 3 bases and 2 bases, there was a span of 26 bases. The CDR3 runs 20 residues. Here the CDR3 reads CASSQPTTGGGGRAYNEQFF. The CDR3 nucleotides read TGTGCCAGCAGCCAGCCAACAACAGGGGGTGGCGGGAGGGCCTACAATGAGCAGTTCTTC.

The rearrangement links TRBV25-1 to TRBJ2-3; a weak D match, TRBD1 (6 bases). This CDR3 contains 13 residues. Trimming stripped 4 bases from V and 7 bases from J, with 12 bases between. The germline V gene encodes CDR1 MGHDK and CDR2 SYGVNS. The chain's CDR3 is CASSGLTGYTQYF. As DNA, the CDR3 is TGTGCCAGCAGTGGACTAACAGGGTATACGCAGTATTTT.

In regard to this clone: At the DNA level, this CDR3 is encoded by other sequences in the same sample as well. The chain joins TRBV28 to TRBJ1-2; no reliable D call. Germline CDR1 reads MDHEN; CDR2 reads SYDVKM. The V end lost 4 bases, the J end lost 5 bases, and 5 bases lay between the germline ends. The length of the CDR3 is 11 residues. The CDR3 loop is CASSSGYGYTF. In nucleotides, the CDR3 is TGTGCCAGCAGTTCGGGTTATGGCTACACCTTC.

The chain joins TRBV6-6 to TRBJ2-5, with 11 bases matching TRBD2. Germline-derived CDR1 and CDR2 are MNHNY and SVGAGI (reference sequence). V lost 6 bases to trimming and J lost 3 bases; unmatched junction nucleotides: 6. CDR3 length: 15 residues. DNA for the CDR3: TGTGCCAGCAGCCGAGGGACTAGCGGAAAAGAGACCCAGTACTTC. Translation gives CASSRGTSGKETQYF.

This chain uses TRBV5-4 with TRBJ2-7; 9 bases line up with TRBD1. CDR1 SGHNT and CDR2 YYREEE come from the germline V gene (reference sequence). V dropped 4 bases and J dropped 2; count of bases not matched to a gene: 4. The CDR3 length is 14 residues. CDR3 sequence: CASSTGGGPYEQYF. The CDR3 nucleotides read TGTGCCAGCAGCACAGGGGGCGGTCCCTACGAGCAGTACTTC. The complete variable domain, with remaining parts taken from reference TRBV5-4 and TRBJ2-7, reads ETGVTQSPTHLIKTRGQQVTLRCSSQSGHNTVSWYQQALGQGPQFIFQYYREEENGRGNFPPRFSGLQFPNYSSELNVNALELDDSALYLCASSTGGGPYEQYFGPGTRLTVT.